At least ten counts were recorded for the clone carrying this TCR beta chain. RNA transcripts served as the template for amplifying TCR beta CDR3 regions. The HTBI set primed first-round TCR CDR3 RT-PCR. From the multiplex PCR reads, TCRdb called clonotypes with MiXCR, one entry per CDR3 protein. Seen here are some 210,000 distinct CDR3 sequences, approximately 17% observed once, and the top ten hold around 52%. The data stem from a study of T cells in Graves' hyperthyroidism and ophthalmopathy. The specimen was blood. The source is a man aged 45-60 years with Graves' hyperthyroidism.

The CDR3 nucleotides are TGTGCCAGCTCACCAGGTAACCCACCGGCGCAGTACTTC. Amino acid sequence: CASSPGNPPAQYF. The chain recombines TRBV18 with TRBJ2-7, with no clear D. The CDR3 is 13 amino acids. The germline V gene encodes CDR1 KGHSH and CDR2 LQKENI. V was shortened by 2 bases and J by 9 bases, with 14 bases between the two germline ends.